This is a list of T cell receptor beta chains from one sample in a study of OX40 agonist ivuxolimab in advanced cancers. Method: immunoSEQ multiplex PCR; TCRdb's copy keeps in-frame clones and lacks some. The data show some 30,000 clones, with roughly 84% seen just once and roughly 15% held by the top ten. The specimen was CD4+ or CD8+ T cells sorted from blood, collected in a trial of the OX40 agonist ivuxolimab. All receptors derive from an adult with an advanced solid tumor such as melanoma, head and neck, liver or kidney cancer. Each CDR3 is given with its conserved first and last residue. Fields, in order: V gene, D gene, J gene, clone size, CDR3 length, CDR3 protein, CDR3 DNA. A D gene is named only where the DNA matches it firmly. Some rows mark clone size as missing; the rest say once, few, many or name a class of expanded clone.

>TRBV7-9|.|TRBJ2-2|.|15
CASGPRDFDAGELFF
TGTGCCAGCGGGCCCCGGGACTTCGACGCCGGGGAGCTGTTTTTT
>TRBV29-1|TRBD2|TRBJ2-7|.|15
CSVEDGLAGEYEQYF
TGCAGCGTTGAAGATGGACTAGCGGGAGAGTACGAGCAGTACTTC
>TRBV10-2|.|TRBJ2-2|.|17
CASSESVLNLNTGELFF
TGCGCCAGCAGTGAGTCTGTTTTAAACCTGAACACCGGGGAGCTGTTTTTT
>TRBV5-3|TRBD1|TRBJ2-3|.|12
CARSGQVHTQYF
TGTGCCAGAAGCGGACAGGTCCATACGCAGTATTTT
>TRBV27|TRBD2|TRBJ2-1|.|15
CASSFLAGIYNEQFF
TGTGCCAGCAGTTTTCTAGCGGGGATTTACAATGAGCAGTTCTTC
>TRBV4-1|TRBD2|TRBJ2-7|.|15
CASSTLAASSYEQYF
TGCGCCAGCAGCACACTAGCGGCCTCTTCCTACGAGCAGTACTTC
>TRBV28|TRBD2|TRBJ2-1|.|20
CASSLSRGLAGGKGYNEQFF
TGTGCCAGCAGTTTATCAAGGGGACTAGCGGGAGGGAAGGGCTACAATGAGCAGTTCTTC
>TRBV4-1|TRBD1|TRBJ2-1|once|15
CASRQGQGAFNEQFF
TGCGCCAGCAGACAGGGACAGGGGGCGTTTAATGAGCAGTTCTTC
>TRBV28|.|TRBJ1-2|.|14
CAAAPVILNYGYTF
TGTGCCGCCGCGCCCGTCATCTTAAACTATGGCTACACCTTC
>TRBV27|TRBD1|TRBJ2-4|.|14
CASSPQGAWNIQYF
TGTGCCAGCAGTCCACAGGGGGCTTGGAACATTCAGTACTTC
>TRBV11-3|.|TRBJ2-2|.|15
CASSLGGMGTGELFF
TGTGCCAGCAGCTTAGGCGGTATGGGCACCGGGGAGCTGTTTTTT
>TRBV2|TRBD1|TRBJ2-6|.|18
CASSSGQGAGSGANVLTF
TGTGCCAGCAGTTCGGGACAGGGGGCGGGCTCTGGGGCCAACGTCCTGACTTTC
>TRBV7-3|.|TRBJ2-1|.|14
CASSGEPPWDEQFF
TGTGCCAGCAGTGGAGAGCCACCCTGGGATGAGCAGTTCTTC
>TRBV7-9|.|TRBJ2-7|.|13
CASSPPSPYEQYF
TGTGCCAGCAGCCCCCCCTCCCCTTACGAGCAGTACTTC
>TRBV19|.|TRBJ2-7|.|13
CASRIGGSPEQYF
TGTGCCAGTAGGATTGGGGGGAGCCCCGAGCAGTACTTC
>TRBV11-3|.|TRBJ2-7|.|12
CASSLGGNEQYF
TGTGCCAGCAGCTTAGGAGGGAACGAGCAGTACTTC
>TRBV6-5|.|TRBJ2-3|.|12
CASSPDGDTQYF
TGTGCCAGCAGCCCGGATGGAGATACGCAGTATTTT
>TRBV29-1|.|TRBJ1-1|.|10
CSVGGQEAFF
TGCAGCGTGGGGGGCCAAGAAGCTTTCTTT
>TRBV19|TRBD2|TRBJ2-1|.|14
CASKGGSSYNEQFF
TGTGCCAGTAAGGGCGGGAGCTCCTACAATGAGCAGTTCTTC
>TRBV6-1|TRBD1|TRBJ2-1|once|17
CASSEADTGTAGYEQFF
TGTGCCAGCAGTGAAGCGGATACAGGGACAGCAGGGTATGAGCAGTTCTTC
>TRBV4-2|.|TRBJ2-2|once|17
CASSQEALGRGTGELFF
TGTGCCAGCAGCCAGGAGGCCTTGGGCCGAGGCACCGGGGAGCTGTTTTTT
>TRBV11-2|.|TRBJ2-1|.|17
CASSLGHGRGFFNEQFF
TGTGCCAGCAGCTTAGGGCACGGACGTGGGTTTTTCAATGAGCAGTTCTTC
>TRBV18|.|TRBJ2-7|.|14
CASSPPRGRYEQYF
TGTGCCAGCTCACCACCACGGGGGCGATACGAGCAGTACTTC
>TRBV4-1|TRBD2|TRBJ2-1|.|17
CASSIEPGGGLLNEQFF
TGCGCCAGCAGCATTGAACCCGGCGGGGGACTCTTGAATGAGCAGTTCTTC
>TRBV4-1|TRBD1|TRBJ1-2|.|18
CASSQRTAGTGSTYGYTF
TGCGCCAGCAGCCAGAGAACGGCCGGGACAGGGAGTACCTATGGCTACACCTTC
>TRBV30|.|TRBJ2-1|.|14
CAWSDLVSYNEQFF
TGTGCCTGGAGTGACTTAGTGTCTTACAATGAGCAGTTCTTC
>TRBV10-3|.|TRBJ2-5|.|14
CAISESMVGETQYF
TGTGCCATCAGTGAGTCGATGGTGGGAGAGACCCAGTACTTC
>TRBV4-2|.|TRBJ2-1|.|16
CASSQDSASSYNEQFF
TGTGCCAGCAGCCAAGATTCGGCCAGCTCCTACAATGAGCAGTTCTTC
>TRBV14|TRBD1|TRBJ1-1|.|13
CASSLWTGTEAFF
TGTGCCAGCAGCCTCTGGACAGGCACTGAAGCTTTCTTT
>TRBV18|.|TRBJ2-7|medium-sized|15
CASSLSRDSSYEQYF
TGTGCCAGCTCACTCTCTCGGGACTCTTCCTACGAGCAGTACTTC
>TRBV6-5|.|TRBJ1-6|.|14
CASSYSGDNSPLHF
TGTGCCAGCAGTTACTCAGGAGACAATTCACCCCTCCACTTT
>TRBV19|.|TRBJ2-2|.|14
CASSPLSPAWELFF
TGTGCCAGTAGCCCTCTGTCCCCGGCGTGGGAGCTGTTTTTT
>TRBV19|TRBD1|TRBJ1-1|.|13
CASNHQGGTEAFF
TGTGCCAGTAACCATCAGGGGGGCACTGAAGCTTTCTTT